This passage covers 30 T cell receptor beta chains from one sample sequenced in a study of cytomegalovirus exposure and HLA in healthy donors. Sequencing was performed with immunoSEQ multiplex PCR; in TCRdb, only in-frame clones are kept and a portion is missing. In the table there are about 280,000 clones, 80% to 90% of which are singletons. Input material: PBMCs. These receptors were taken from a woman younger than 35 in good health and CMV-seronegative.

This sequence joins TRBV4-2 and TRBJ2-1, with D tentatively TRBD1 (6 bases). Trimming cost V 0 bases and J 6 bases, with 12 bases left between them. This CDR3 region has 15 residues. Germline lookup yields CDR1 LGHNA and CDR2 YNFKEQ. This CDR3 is CASSQEVGAGNEQFF. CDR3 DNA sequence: TGTGCCAGCAGCCAAGAAGTGGGGGCTGGCAATGAGCAGTTCTTC.

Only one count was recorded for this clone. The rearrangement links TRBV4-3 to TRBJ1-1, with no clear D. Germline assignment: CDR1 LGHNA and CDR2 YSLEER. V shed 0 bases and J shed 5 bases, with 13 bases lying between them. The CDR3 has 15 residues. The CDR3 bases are TGCGCCAGCAGCCAAGACCGACAAGGTGTGACTGAAGCTTTCTTT. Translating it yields CASSQDRQGVTEAFF.

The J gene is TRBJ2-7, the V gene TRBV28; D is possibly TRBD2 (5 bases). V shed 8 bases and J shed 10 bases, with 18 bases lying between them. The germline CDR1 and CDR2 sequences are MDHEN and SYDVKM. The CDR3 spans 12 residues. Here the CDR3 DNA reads TGTGCCAGCCGCCCGCCCGGGGAGCCCCAGTACTTC. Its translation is CASRPPGEPQYF.

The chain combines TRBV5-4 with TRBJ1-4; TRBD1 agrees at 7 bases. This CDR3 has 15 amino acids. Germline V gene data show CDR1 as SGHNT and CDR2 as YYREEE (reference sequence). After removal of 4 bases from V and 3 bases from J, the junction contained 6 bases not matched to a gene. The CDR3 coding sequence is TGTGCCAGCAGCAGGCAGGGGGTCTCTAATGAAAAACTGTTTTTT. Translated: CASSRQGVSNEKLFF.

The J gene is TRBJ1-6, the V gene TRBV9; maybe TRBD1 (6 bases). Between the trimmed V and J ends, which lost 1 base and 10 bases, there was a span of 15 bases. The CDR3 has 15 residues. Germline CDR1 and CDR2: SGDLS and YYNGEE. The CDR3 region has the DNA TGTGCCAGCAGCGTATCCGGGGGGCGTGAGTCACCCCTCCACTTT. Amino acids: CASSVSGGRESPLHF.

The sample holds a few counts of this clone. The CDR3 reads CAWSGRNNQPQHF. The CDR3 DNA is TGTGCCTGGAGTGGCAGAAACAATCAGCCCCAGCATTTT. The chain carries TRBV30 and TRBJ1-5; D ambiguous. The CDR3 has 13 residues. The V gene lost 1 base and the J gene lost 3 bases, with 7 bases spanning the gap. The germline gives CDR1 GTSNPN, CDR2 SVGIG (reference sequence).

CDR3 amino acids: CASSVTSGSSYNEQFF. Written as DNA, the CDR3 is TGTGCCAGCAGCGTCACTAGCGGGAGCTCCTACAATGAGCAGTTCTTC. The V gene is TRBV9, the J gene TRBJ2-1; 11 bases line up with TRBD2. V was pared by 2 bases and J by 0 bases, with 1 base of the junction left unmatched. The CDR3 covers 16 residues. Germline V gene sequence: CDR1 SGDLS, CDR2 YYNGEE.

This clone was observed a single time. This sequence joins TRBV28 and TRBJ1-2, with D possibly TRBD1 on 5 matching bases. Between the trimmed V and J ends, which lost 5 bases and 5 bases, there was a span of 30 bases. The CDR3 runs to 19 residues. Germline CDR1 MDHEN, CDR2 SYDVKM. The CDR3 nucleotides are TGTGCCAGCAGTACCTTGACAGCACTTCGTCTCAAATTGCGGTATGGCTACACCTTC. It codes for CASSTLTALRLKLRYGYTF.

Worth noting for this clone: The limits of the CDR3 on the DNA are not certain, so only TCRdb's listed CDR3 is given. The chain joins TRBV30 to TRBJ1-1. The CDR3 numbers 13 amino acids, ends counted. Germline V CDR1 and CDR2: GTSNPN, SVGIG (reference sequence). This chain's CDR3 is CAWSSVRGTEAFF.

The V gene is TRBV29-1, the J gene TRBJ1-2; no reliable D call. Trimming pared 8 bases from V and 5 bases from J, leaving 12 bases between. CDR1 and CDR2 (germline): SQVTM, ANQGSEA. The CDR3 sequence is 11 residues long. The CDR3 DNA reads TGCAGCACCCCTTCGGGATATGGCTACACCTTC. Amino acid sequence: CSTPSGYGYTF.

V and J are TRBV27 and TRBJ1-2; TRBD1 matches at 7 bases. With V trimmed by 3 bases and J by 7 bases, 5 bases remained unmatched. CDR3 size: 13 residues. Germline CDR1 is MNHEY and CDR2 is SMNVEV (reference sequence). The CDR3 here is CASSFNTGAGYTF. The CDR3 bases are TGTGCCAGCAGTTTCAACACAGGGGCTGGCTACACCTTC.

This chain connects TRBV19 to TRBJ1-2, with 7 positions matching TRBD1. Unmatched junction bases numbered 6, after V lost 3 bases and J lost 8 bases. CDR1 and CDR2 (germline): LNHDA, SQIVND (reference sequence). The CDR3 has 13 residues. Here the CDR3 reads CASSIVDRDGYTF. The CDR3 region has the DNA TGTGCCAGTAGTATCGTAGACAGGGACGGCTACACCTTC.

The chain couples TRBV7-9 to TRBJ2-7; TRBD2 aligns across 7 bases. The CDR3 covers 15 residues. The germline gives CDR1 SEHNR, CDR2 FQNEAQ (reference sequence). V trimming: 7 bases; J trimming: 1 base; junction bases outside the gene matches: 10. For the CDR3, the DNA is TGTGCCAGCACCACGCAACGGGGGGAGTCCTACGAGCAGTACTTC. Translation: CASTTQRGESYEQYF.

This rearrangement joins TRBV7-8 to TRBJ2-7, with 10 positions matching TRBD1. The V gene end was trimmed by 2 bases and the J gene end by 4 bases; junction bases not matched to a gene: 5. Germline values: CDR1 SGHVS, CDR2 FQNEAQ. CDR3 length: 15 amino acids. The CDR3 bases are TGTGCCAGCAGCTTAAAGCGGGACAGGGGTTACGAGCAGTACTTC. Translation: CASSLKRDRGYEQYF. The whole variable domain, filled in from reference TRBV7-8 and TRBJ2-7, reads GAGVSQSPRYKVAKRGQDVALRCDPISGHVSLFWYQQALGQGPEFLTYFQNEAQLDKSGLPSDRFFAERPEGSVSTLKIQRTQQEDSAVYLCASSLKRDRGYEQYFGPGTRLTVT.

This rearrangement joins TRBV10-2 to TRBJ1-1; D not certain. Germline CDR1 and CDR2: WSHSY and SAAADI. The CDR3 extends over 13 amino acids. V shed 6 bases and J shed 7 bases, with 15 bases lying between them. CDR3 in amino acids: CASRDGREYEAFF. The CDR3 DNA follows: TGCGCCAGCAGGGATGGGAGGGAGTATGAAGCTTTCTTT.

The CDR3 sequence is CASSERERPTDTQYF. As DNA, the CDR3 is TGTGCCAGCAGTGAAAGGGAGCGTCCCACAGATACGCAGTATTTT. The chain has TRBV6-1 and TRBJ2-3; a possible D gene is TRBD2 (5 bases). Germline CDR1 is MNHNS and CDR2 is SASEGT. The CDR3 sequence is 15 residues long. The V end lost 2 bases, the J end lost 2 bases, and 11 bases lay between the germline ends.

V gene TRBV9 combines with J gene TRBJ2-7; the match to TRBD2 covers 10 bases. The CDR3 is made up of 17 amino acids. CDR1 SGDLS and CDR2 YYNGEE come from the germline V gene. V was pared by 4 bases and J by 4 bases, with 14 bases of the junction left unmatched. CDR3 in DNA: TGTGCCAGCAGCCCGAGCGGGGGGGCAGCGAAAGGTTACGAGCAGTACTTC. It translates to CASSPSGGAAKGYEQYF. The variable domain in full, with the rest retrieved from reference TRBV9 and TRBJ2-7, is DSGVTQTPKHLITATGQRVTLRCSPRSGDLSVYWYQQSLDQGLQFLIQYYNGEERAKGNILERFSAQQFPDLHSELNLSSLELGDSALYFCASSPSGGAAKGYEQYFGPGTRLTVT.

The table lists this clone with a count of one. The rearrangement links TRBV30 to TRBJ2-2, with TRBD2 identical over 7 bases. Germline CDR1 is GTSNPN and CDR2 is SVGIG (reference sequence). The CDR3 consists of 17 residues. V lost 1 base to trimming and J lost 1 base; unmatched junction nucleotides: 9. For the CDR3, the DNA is TGTGCCTGGAGTGCCTTCGGCTCGGGGGGGAACACCGGGGAGCTGTTTTTT. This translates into CAWSAFGSGGNTGELFF.

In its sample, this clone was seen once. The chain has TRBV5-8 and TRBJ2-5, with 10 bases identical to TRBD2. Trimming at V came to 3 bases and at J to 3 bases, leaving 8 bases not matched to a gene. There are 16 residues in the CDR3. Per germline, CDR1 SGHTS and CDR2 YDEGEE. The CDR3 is CASSSRAGGTKETQYF. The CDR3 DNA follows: TGTGCCAGCAGCTCCCGAGCGGGAGGGACAAAAGAGACCCAGTACTTC.

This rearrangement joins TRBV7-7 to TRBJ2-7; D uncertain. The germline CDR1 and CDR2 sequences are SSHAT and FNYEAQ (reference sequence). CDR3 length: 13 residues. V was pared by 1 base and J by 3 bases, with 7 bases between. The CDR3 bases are TGTGCCAGCAGCTTAGGTCGACACTACGAGCAGTACTTC. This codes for CASSLGRHYEQYF.

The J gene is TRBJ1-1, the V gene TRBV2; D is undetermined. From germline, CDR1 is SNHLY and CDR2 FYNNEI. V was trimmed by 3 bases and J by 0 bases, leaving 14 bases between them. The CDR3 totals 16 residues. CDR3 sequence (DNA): TGTGCCAGCAGTGAGTCGGGTGCGGATTTGAACACTGAAGCTTTCTTT. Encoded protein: CASSESGADLNTEAFF.

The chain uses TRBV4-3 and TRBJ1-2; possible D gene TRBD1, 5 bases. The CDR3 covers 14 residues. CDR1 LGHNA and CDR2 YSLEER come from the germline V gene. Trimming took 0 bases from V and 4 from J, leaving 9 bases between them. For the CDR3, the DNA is TGCGCCAGCAGCCAAGAGGCCAGGGTCTATGGCTACACCTTC. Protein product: CASSQEARVYGYTF.

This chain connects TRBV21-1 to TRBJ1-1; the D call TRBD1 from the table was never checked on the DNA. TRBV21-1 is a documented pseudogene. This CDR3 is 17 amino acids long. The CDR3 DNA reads TGTGCCAGCAGCAAAGGGATCCACAGGGAGATGGACACTGAAGCTTTCTTT. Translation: CASSKGIHREMDTEAFF.

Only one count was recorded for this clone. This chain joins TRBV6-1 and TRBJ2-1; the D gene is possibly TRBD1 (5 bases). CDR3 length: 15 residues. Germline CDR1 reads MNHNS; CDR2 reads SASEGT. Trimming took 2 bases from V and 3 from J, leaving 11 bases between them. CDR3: CASSEPGMSYNEQFF. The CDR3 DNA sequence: TGTGCCAGCAGTGAACCAGGGATGAGCTACAATGAGCAGTTCTTC.

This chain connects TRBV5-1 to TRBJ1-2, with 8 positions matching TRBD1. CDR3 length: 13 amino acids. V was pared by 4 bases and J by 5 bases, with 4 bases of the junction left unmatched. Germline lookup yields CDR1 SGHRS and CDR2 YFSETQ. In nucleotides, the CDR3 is TGCGCCAGCAGCCCGACAGGGGAGTATGGCTACACCTTC. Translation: CASSPTGEYGYTF.

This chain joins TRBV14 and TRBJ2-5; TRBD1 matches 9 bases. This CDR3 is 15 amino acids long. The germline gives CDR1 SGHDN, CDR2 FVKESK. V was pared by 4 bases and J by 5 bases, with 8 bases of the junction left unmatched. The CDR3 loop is CASSRAGTGRETQYF. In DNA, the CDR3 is TGTGCCAGCAGCCGGGCCGGGACAGGGAGGGAGACCCAGTACTTC. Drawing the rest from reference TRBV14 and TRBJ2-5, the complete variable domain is EAGVTQFPSHSVIEKGQTVTLRCDPISGHDNLYWYRRVMGKEIKFLLHFVKESKQDESGMPNNRFLAERTGGTYSTLKVQPAELEDSGVYFCASSRAGTGRETQYFGPGTRLLVL.

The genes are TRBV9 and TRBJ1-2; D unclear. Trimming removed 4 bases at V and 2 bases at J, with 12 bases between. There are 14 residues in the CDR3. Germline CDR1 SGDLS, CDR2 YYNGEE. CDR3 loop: CASSPSTLNYGYTF. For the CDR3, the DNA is TGTGCCAGCAGCCCAAGCACCTTAAACTATGGCTACACCTTC.

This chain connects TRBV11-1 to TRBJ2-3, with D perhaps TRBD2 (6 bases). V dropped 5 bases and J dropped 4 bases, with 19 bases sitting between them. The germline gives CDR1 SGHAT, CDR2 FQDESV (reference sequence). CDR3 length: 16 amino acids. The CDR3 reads CASSPTPAGPPDTQYF. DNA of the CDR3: TGTGCCAGCAGCCCAACCCCTGCGGGGCCTCCAGATACGCAGTATTTT. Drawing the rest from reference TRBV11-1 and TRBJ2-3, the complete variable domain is EAEVAQSPRYKITEKSQAVAFWCDPISGHATLYWYRQILGQGPELLVQFQDESVVDDSQLPKDRFSAERLKGVDSTLKIQPAELGDSAMYLCASSPTPAGPPDTQYFGPGTRLTVL.

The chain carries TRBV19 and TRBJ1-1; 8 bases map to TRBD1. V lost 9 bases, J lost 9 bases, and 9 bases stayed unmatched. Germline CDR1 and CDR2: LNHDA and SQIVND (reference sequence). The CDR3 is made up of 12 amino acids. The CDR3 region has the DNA TGTGCCAGCAACCTAGGACAGGGCAAAGCTTTCTTT. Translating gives CASNLGQGKAFF.

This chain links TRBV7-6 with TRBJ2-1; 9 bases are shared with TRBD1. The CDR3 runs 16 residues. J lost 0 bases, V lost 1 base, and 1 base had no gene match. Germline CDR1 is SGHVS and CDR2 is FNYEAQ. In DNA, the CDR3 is TGTGCCAGCAGCTTAGAGGACAGGGGCTCCTACAATGAGCAGTTCTTC. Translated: CASSLEDRGSYNEQFF.